This is a list of T cell receptor beta chains from one sample in a study of metastatic and nonmetastatic thyroid tumors. TCRdb used MiXCR to call clones anew from the PCR reads. This sample has over 20,000 clones, with 25% to 30% found just once. Sequencing input: blood. These receptors were collected from a female donor with papillary thyroid cancer or a benign thyroid nodule (not recorded which). Some clones in this sample may be carry-over from other donors' samples. The CDR3 runs from the conserved cysteine through the conserved F or W. Size is omitted from some rows. Given values are once, few, many or a class for expanded clones.

TRBV5-1,-,TRBJ2-7,CASSSRGNEQYF
TRBV25-1,-,TRBJ2-2,CASSESRTGGRGELFF
TRBV20-1,-,TRBJ2-5,CSARDPGGGETQYF
TRBV4-2,-,TRBJ1-2,CASSPRDSEGYGYTF
TRBV6-2/TRBV6-3,-,TRBJ2-7,CASRAGNRGEQYF
TRBV13,many,TRBJ2-7,CASSLQPGTGSHEQYF
TRBV14,few,TRBJ1-6,CASSHWGSPLHF
TRBV4-3,-,TRBJ1-2,CASRQGGGQGGGYYGYTF
TRBV2,few,TRBJ1-6,CASSEMTGRYNSPLHF
TRBV20-1,many,TRBJ2-1,CSARPAEAVYNEQFF
TRBV2,-,TRBJ1-1,CASRQQYNTEAFF
TRBV18,once,TRBJ1-3,CASSPGTDSSGNTIYF
TRBV5-1,many,TRBJ1-4,CASSLNPAAASSEKLFF
TRBV4-3,-,TRBJ1-4,CASSQERGVWEKLFF
TRBV5-1,-,TRBJ2-2,CASSFSAGAGGELFF
TRBV12-3/TRBV12-4,many,TRBJ2-7,CASSFRDGSYEQYF
TRBV5-1,-,TRBJ1-2,CASGPTGSGYTF
TRBV19,medium-sized,TRBJ2-7,CASSQGGLAAYEQYF
TRBV11-3,medium-sized,TRBJ2-7,CASSLGDGGPPYEQYF
TRBV19,-,TRBJ2-1,CASSQTDWTSGRNEQFF
TRBV9,once,TRBJ1-2,CASSVAGGEYGYTF
TRBV7-9,-,TRBJ2-7,CASSTTTGGKGEQYF
TRBV20-1,-,TRBJ2-2,CSASLQGAGELFF
TRBV5-6,medium-sized,TRBJ1-2,CASSFWTGNNYGYTF
TRBV30,-,TRBJ1-1,CAWNHRGRDQYTEAFF
TRBV28,many,TRBJ1-1,CASRTTGEAFF
TRBV20-1,medium-sized,TRBJ1-2,CSARRGFSGGYTF
TRBV20-1,-,TRBJ1-2,CSARDTGSNYGYTF
TRBV6-1,few,TRBJ2-1,CASSETFVPEEFF
TRBV12-3/TRBV12-4,many,TRBJ1-6,CASSRTVSPLHF
TRBV20-1,few,TRBJ2-7,CSARGEEGSDYYEQYF
TRBV6-5,medium-sized,TRBJ2-3,CASSYSGWAGLSTDTQYF
TRBV5-4,many,TRBJ2-1,CASRPRLYSSYNEQFF
TRBV30,many,TRBJ1-1,CAWSERSKAFF
TRBV20-1,many,TRBJ2-1,CSASPGRSSYNEQFF
TRBV7-3,-,TRBJ2-7,CASSPDRGDEQYF
TRBV5-6,-,TRBJ1-1,CASSFLDKRVPDAFF
TRBV4-3,many,TRBJ1-3,CASSQGTYLGNTIYF
TRBV6-1,few,TRBJ2-3,CASKASSTDTQYF
TRBV12-3/TRBV12-4,few,TRBJ2-7,CASSPGDSAYEQYF
TRBV20-1,many,TRBJ2-1,CSASGGRGHNEQFF
TRBV10-1,-,TRBJ2-3,CASIGTAGGPQDTPYF
TRBV5-1,many,TRBJ2-7,CATSIGDEQYF
TRBV30,-,TRBJ1-3,CAWSAFGQPGHSGNTIYF
TRBV7-8,few,TRBJ2-1,CASTPGLGGEQFF
TRBV2,-,TRBJ1-2,CASSVEVKGYTF
TRBV28,-,TRBJ2-1,CASSFTGTSVYNEQFF
TRBV15,many,TRBJ2-1,CATSPSIDNEQFF
TRBV20-1,-,TRBJ2-7,CSARGDRVTYEQYF
TRBV5-5,many,TRBJ1-5,CASSLEAGGNQPQHF
TRBV7-6,-,TRBJ1-6,CASSLGTGYSPLHF
TRBV27,many,TRBJ2-1,CASSPLAGGGPNEQFF
TRBV19,-,TRBJ2-5,CASSMEGQGRGTQYF
TRBV20-1,medium-sized,TRBJ2-1,CSANQGGSYNEQFF